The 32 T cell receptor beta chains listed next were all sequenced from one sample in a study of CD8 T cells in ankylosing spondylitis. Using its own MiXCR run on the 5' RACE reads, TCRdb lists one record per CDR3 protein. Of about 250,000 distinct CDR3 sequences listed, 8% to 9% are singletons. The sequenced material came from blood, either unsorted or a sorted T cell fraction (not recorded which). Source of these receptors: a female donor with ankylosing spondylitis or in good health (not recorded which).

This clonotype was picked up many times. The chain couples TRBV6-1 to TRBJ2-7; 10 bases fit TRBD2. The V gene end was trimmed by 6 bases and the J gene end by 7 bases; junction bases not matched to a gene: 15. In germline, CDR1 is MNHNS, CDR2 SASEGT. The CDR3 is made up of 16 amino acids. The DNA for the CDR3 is TGTGCCAGCAGCCGCACGACTAGCGGGCCTAAGAGGGAGCAGTACTTC. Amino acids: CASSRTTSGPKREQYF.

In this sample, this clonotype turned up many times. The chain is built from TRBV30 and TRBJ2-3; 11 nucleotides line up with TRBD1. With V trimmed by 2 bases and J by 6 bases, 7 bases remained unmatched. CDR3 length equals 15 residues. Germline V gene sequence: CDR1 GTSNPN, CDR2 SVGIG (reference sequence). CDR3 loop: CAWSPGQGGPDTQYF. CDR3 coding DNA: TGTGCCTGGAGTCCGGGACAGGGGGGTCCGGATACGCAGTATTTT.

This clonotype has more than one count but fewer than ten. CDR3 in amino acids: CASSLTRGSYEQYF. CDR3 bases: TGTGCCAGCAGCCTAACCCGGGGCTCCTACGAGCAGTACTTC. The J gene is TRBJ2-7, the V gene TRBV11-2; tentative D call: TRBD2 (5 bases). Germline V lookup: CDR1 SGHAT, CDR2 FQNNGV. Trimming left V 5 bases short and J 0 bases short, with 11 bases between. This CDR3 has 14 amino acids.

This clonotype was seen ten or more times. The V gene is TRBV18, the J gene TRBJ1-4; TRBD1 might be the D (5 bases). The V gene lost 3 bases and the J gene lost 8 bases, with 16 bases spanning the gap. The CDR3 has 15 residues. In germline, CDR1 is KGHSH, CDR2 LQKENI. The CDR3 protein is CASSPLAGESEKLFF. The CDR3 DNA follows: TGTGCCAGCTCACCGTTAGCGGGGGAAAGCGAAAAACTGTTTTTT.

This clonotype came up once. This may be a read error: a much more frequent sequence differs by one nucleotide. CDR3 sequence: CASSTRTGAGIYDYTF. DNA for the CDR3: TGTGCCAGCAGTACCCGGACAGGGGCGGGGATCTATGACTACACCTTC. The chain uses TRBV25-1 and TRBJ1-2; 9 bases map to TRBD1. CDR1 is MGHDK and CDR2 is SYGVNS in the germline V gene. This CDR3 region has 16 residues.

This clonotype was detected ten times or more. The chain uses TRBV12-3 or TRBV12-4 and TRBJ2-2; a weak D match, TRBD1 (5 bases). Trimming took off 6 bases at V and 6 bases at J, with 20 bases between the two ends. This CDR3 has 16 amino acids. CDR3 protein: CASSFPLGVDSGELFF. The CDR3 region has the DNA TGTGCCAGCAGCTTCCCCTTAGGGGTGGATTCCGGGGAGCTGTTTTTT.

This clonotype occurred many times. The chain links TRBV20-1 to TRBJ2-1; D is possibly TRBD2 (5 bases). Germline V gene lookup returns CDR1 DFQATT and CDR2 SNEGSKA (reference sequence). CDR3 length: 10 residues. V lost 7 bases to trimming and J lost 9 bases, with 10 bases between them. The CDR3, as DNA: TGCAGTGTGGCTGCGGGTGAGCAGTTCTTC. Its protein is CSVAAGEQFF.

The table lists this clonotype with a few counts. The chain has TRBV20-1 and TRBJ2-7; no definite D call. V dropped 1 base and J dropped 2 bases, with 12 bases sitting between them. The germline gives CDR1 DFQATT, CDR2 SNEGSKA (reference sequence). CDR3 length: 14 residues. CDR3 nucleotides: TGCAGTGCTAGAGTGAAAGACGGCCCCTACGAGCAGTACTTC. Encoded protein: CSARVKDGPYEQYF.

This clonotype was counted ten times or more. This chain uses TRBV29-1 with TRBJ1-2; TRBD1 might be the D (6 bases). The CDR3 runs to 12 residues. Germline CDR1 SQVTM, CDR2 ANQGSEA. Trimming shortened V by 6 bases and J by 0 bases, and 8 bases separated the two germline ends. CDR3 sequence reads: CSVGDTNYGYTF. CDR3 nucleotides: TGCAGCGTGGGGGACACTAACTATGGCTACACCTTC.

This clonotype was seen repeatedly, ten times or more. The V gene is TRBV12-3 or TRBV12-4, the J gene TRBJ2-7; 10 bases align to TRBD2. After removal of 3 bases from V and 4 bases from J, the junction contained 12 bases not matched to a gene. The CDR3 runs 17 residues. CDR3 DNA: TGTGCCAGCAGTTTCGAGACAACCGGGACTAGCGAGTACGAGCAGTACTTC. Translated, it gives CASSFETTGTSEYEQYF.

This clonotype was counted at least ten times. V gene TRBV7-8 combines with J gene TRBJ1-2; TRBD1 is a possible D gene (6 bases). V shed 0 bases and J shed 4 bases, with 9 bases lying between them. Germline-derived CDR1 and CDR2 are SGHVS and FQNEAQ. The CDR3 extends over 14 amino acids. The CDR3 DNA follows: TGTGCCAGCAGCTTAGCCGACAGGCTCTATGGCTACACCTTC. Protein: CASSLADRLYGYTF.

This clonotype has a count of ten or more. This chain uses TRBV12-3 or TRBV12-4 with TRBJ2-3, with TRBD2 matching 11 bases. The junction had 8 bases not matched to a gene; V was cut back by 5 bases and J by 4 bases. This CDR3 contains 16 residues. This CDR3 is CASSPGLAEGADTQYF. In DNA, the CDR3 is TGTGCCAGCAGTCCGGGACTAGCGGAGGGGGCAGATACGCAGTATTTT.

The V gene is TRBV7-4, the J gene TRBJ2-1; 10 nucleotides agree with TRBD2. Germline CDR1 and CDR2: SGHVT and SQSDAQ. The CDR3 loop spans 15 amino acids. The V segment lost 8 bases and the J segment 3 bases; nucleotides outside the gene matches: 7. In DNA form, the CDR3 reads TGTGCCAGCCGCCTCGGACTAGCGGTCTACAATGAGCAGTTCTTC. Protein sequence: CASRLGLAVYNEQFF.

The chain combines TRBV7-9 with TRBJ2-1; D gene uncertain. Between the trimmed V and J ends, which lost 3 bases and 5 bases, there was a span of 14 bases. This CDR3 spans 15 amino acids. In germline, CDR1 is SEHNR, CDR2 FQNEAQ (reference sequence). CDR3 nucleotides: TGTGCCAGCAGCTTCGGGCCAGACCCCCACAATGAGCAGTTCTTC. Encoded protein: CASSFGPDPHNEQFF. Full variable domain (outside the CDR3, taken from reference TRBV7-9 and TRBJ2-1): DTGVSQNPRHKITKRGQNVTFRCDPISEHNRLYWYRQTLGQGPEFLTYFQNEAQLEKSRLLSDRFSAERPKGSFSTLEIQRTEQGDSAMYLCASSFGPDPHNEQFFGPGTRLTVL.

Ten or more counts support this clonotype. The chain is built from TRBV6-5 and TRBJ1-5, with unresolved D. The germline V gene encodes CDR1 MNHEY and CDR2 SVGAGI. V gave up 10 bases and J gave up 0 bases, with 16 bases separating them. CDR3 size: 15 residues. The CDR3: CATTSGEYSNQPQHF. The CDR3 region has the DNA TGTGCCACCACTTCTGGGGAGTATAGCAATCAGCCCCAGCATTTT.

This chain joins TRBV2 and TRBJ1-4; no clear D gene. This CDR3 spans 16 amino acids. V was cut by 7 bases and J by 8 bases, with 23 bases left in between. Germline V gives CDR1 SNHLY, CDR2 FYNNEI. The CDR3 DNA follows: TGTGCCAGCATCCCCGCTCCGGGCAGCGGAGGAGAAAAACTGTTTTTT. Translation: CASIPAPGSGGEKLFF.

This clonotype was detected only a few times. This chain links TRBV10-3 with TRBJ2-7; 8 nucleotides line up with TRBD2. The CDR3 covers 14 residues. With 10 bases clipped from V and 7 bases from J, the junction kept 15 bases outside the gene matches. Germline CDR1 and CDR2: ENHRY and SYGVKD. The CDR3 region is CATLGRGRGWEQYF. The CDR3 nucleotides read TGTGCCACCCTCGGGAGGGGTCGGGGGTGGGAGCAGTACTTC.

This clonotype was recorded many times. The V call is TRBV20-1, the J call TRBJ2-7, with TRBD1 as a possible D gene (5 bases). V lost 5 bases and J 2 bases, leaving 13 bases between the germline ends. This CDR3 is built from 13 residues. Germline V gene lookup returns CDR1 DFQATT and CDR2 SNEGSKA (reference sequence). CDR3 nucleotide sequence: TGCAGTGCTCAAGGGGAAGGACCCTACGAGCAGTACTTC. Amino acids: CSAQGEGPYEQYF.

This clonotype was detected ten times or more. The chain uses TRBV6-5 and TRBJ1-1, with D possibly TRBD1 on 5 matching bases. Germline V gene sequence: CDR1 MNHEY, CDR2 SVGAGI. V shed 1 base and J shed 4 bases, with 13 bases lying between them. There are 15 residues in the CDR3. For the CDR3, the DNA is TGTGCCAGCAGTTACTTCCTTCCGCAGGGCACTGAAGCTTTCTTT. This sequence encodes CASSYFLPQGTEAFF.

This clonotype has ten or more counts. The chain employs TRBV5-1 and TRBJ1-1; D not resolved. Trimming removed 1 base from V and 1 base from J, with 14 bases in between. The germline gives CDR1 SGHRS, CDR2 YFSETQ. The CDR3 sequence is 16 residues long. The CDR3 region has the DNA TGCGCCAGCAGCTTGCAGCCCGGGCGGCCGAACACTGAAGCTTTCTTT. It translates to CASSLQPGRPNTEAFF.

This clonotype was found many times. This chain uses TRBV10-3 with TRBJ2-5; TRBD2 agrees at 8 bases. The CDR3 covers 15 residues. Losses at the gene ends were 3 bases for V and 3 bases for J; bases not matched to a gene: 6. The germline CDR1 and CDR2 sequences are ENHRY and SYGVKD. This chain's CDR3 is CAISDRSGAEETQYF. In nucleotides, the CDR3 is TGTGCCATCAGTGATCGTAGCGGGGCTGAAGAGACCCAGTACTTC.

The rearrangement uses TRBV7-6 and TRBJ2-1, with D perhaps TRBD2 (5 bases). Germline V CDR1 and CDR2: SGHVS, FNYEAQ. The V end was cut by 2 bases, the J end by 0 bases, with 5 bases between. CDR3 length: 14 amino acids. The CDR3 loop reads CASSLTSSYNEQFF. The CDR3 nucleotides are TGTGCCAGCAGCTTAACTAGCTCCTACAATGAGCAGTTCTTC.

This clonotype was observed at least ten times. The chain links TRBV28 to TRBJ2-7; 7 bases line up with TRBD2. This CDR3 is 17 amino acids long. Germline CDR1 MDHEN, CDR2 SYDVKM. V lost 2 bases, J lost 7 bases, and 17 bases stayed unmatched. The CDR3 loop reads CASSLRDGGSSRVEQYF. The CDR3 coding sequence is TGTGCCAGCAGTTTACGAGACGGGGGGTCTTCTAGGGTGGAGCAGTACTTC.

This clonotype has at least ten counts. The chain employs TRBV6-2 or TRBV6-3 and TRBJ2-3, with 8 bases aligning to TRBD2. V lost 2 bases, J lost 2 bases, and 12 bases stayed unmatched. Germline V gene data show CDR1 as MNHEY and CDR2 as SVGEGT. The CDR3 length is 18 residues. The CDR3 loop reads CASSYHPQREFVTDTQYF. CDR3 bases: TGTGCCAGCAGTTACCACCCCCAGCGGGAGTTTGTCACAGATACGCAGTATTTT.

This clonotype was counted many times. This CDR3 reads CAWSVIQYETQYF. CDR3 sequence (DNA): TGTGCCTGGAGTGTCATTCAGTATGAGACCCAGTACTTC. The chain is built from TRBV30 and TRBJ2-5; D is unclear. V was trimmed by 0 bases and J by 5 bases, leaving 10 bases between them. Germline lookup yields CDR1 GTSNPN and CDR2 SVGIG (reference sequence). CDR3 length: 13 amino acids.

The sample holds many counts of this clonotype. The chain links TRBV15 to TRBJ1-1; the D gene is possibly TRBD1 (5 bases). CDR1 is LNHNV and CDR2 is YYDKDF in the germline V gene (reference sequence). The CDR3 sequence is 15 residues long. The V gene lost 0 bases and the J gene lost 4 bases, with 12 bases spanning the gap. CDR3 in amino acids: CATSRDLWGITEAFF. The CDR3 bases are TGTGCCACCAGCAGAGATCTCTGGGGGATCACTGAAGCTTTCTTT.

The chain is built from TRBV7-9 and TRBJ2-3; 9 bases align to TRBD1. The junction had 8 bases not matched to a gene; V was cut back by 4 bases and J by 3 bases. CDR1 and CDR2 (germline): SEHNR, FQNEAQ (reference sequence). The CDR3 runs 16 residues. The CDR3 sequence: CASSSFGQGRTDTQYF. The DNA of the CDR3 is TGTGCCAGCAGCTCCTTTGGACAGGGGAGAACAGATACGCAGTATTTT.

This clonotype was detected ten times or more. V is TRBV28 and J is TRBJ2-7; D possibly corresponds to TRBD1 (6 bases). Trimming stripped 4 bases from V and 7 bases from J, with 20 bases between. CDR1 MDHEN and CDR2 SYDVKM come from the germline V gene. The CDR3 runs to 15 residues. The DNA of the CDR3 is TGTGCCAGCAGTTACGCCGGGACACAGTCGGGGGAGCAGTACTTC. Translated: CASSYAGTQSGEQYF.

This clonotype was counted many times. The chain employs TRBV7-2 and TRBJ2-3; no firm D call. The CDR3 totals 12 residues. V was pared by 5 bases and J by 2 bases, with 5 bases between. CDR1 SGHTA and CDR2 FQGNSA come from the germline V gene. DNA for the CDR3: TGTGCCAGCAGCGGGATCACAGATACGCAGTATTTT. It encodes CASSGITDTQYF.

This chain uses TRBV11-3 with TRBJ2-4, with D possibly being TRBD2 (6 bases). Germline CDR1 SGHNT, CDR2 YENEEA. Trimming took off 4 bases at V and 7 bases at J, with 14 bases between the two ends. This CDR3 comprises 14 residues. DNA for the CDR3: TGTGCCAGCAGCTCCCAGGGAGGAGGTAACATTCAGTACTTC. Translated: CASSSQGGGNIQYF.

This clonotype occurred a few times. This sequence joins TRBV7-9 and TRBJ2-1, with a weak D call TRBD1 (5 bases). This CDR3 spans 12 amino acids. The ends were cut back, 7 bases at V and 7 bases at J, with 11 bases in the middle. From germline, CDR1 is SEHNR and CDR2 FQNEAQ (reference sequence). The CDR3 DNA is TGTGCCAGCAAGGCGGCAGGGAATGAGCAGTTCTTC. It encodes CASKAAGNEQFF.

CDR3 DNA: TGTGCCAGCAGCCCACCGGGACTAGCGGGCCAAGAGACCCAGTACTTC. Translated, it gives CASSPPGLAGQETQYF. The chain has TRBV7-9 and TRBJ2-5, with TRBD2 matching over 12 bases. Germline trimming cut 5 bases from V and 1 base from J; bases unmatched to any gene: 5. The CDR3 is made up of 16 amino acids. Germline V gene sequence: CDR1 SEHNR, CDR2 FQNEAQ (reference sequence). Drawing the rest from reference TRBV7-9 and TRBJ2-5, the complete variable domain is DTGVSQNPRHKITKRGQNVTFRCDPISEHNRLYWYRQTLGQGPEFLTYFQNEAQLEKSRLLSDRFSAERPKGSFSTLEIQRTEQGDSAMYLCASSPPGLAGQETQYFGPGTRLLVL.